Below, 4 T cell receptor beta chains from the same sample are listed, as sequenced in a study of cytomegalovirus exposure and HLA in healthy donors. PCR amplification relied on 60 Vbeta primers (plus 13 Jbeta primers). TCRdb's table, derived via immunoSEQ multiplex PCR, lists solely in-frame clones and lacks some. Of roughly 170,000 clones listed, 82% are singletons. Sample: PBMCs. The receptor source for this set is a male donor in good health and CMV-seronegative.

The chain is built from TRBV5-1 and TRBJ2-7; TRBD2 might be the D (5 bases). V was pared by 5 bases and J by 5 bases, with 14 bases between. CDR1 is SGHRS, CDR2 YFSETQ, per germline. This CDR3 spans 13 amino acids. CDR3 sequence reads: CASSSLASDEQYF. CDR3 in DNA: TGCGCCAGCAGTTCCCTAGCTTCGGACGAGCAGTACTTC.

The chain links TRBV7-2 to TRBJ1-3; no firm D call. The CDR3 extends over 15 amino acids. Germline V gene data show CDR1 as SGHTA and CDR2 as FQGNSA. V shed 5 bases and J shed 0 bases, with 11 bases lying between them. The CDR3 nucleotides read TGTGCCAGCAGCCTCCGGGATTTCTCTGGAAACACCATATATTTT. Translation gives CASSLRDFSGNTIYF.

The rearrangement links TRBV27 to TRBJ2-7, with 10 bases matching TRBD2. This CDR3 is 19 amino acids long. V trimming: 7 bases; J trimming: 3 bases; junction bases outside the gene matches: 21. The V gene's germline CDR1 is MNHEY and CDR2 SMNVEV (reference sequence). CDR3 region: CASTPLRPTQLAGNYEQYF. The CDR3 region has the DNA TGTGCCAGCACCCCCCTGAGGCCAACCCAACTAGCGGGAAACTACGAGCAGTACTTC.

The rearrangement links TRBV5-1 to TRBJ2-7, with TRBD2 matching 10 bases. Trimming at V came to 0 bases and at J to 3 bases, leaving 6 bases not matched to a gene. The CDR3 totals 16 residues. Germline V lookup: CDR1 SGHRS, CDR2 YFSETQ. CDR3 DNA sequence: TGCGCCAGCAGCTTGGATACTAGCGGGACCGTCTACGAGCAGTACTTC. This encodes CASSLDTSGTVYEQYF.